This T cell receptor (beta chain) was captured in a study of naive and memory T cell subsets. Two oligonucleotides, mixed equimolar, formed the beta constant-region primer covering TRBC1 and TRBC2. TCRdb reprocessed the UMI-ligation and nested PCR reads with MiXCR, giving one entry per CDR3 protein. Of 140,000 to 150,000 distinct CDR3 sequences in the sample, approximately 15% were seen once. CD8 T cells were positively selected from what remained after CD4 positive selection. Cells stained for CD3, CD4, CD8, CD45RA, CD27 and viability were sorted into four CD45RA/CD27 subsets. CDR1 and CDR2 (germline): ENHRY, SYGVKD. This CDR3 comprises 15 residues. The ends lost 10 bases at V and 2 bases at J; junction bases unmatched: 11. This clonotype has more than one count but fewer than ten.

Sequencing used naive CD4+ T cells from blood. The TCR comes from a human donor in good health. V is TRBV10-3 and J is TRBJ2-1; 7 nucleotides agree with TRBD2. CDR3 DNA: TGTGCCAGCTGCCCGTCTAGCGGTACCTACAATGAGCAGTTCTTC. This codes for CASCPSSGTYNEQFF.